This T cell receptor (beta chain) derives from a study of T cell responses to AZD1222 COVID-19 vaccine (dated by TCRdb to the early 2020s). The study in broad terms: Because spike-specific TCR depth and breadth did not differ between the two schedules, AZD1222 recipients who got a second dose at roughly 4 weeks were pooled with those who got a second dose at roughly 12 weeks. A total of around 240 trial participants underwent TCR sequencing, of whom 207 had received two doses of AZD1222 and some 25 had received two doses of the MenACWY control vaccine. Trial participants were enrolled by age into 18-55, 56-69 and 70-plus year subgroups, with about 150, 28 and 57 TCR-sequenced participants respectively. Findings and caveats that apply to the study as a whole: Vaccine-associated CD4 TCRs spanned the whole spike protein, with dominant responses in regions 160-218 and 743-854. After two AZD1222 doses, spike-specific TCR breadth and depth were significantly higher than at day 0 and than in MenACWY recipients. In the small 56-69-year group, the increase in depth fell short of significance, most likely because of low power. Participants were mostly white British and included more females than males, and it was suggested by the authors that clonal diversity may have been underestimated. Epitopes outside the regions mutated in the B.1.351 and B.1.1.7 variants were reportedly recognized by nearly half of the unique spike-specific TCRs. Because no samples from the day 14 peak response were available, repertoires could be characterized only after the peak T cell response. Conclusions about previously exposed vaccinees are limited, since just 6 or 7 AZD1222 recipients were seropositive for SARS-CoV-2 at baseline.

As to this clone: Its antigen target is currently unknown. No much larger clone exists at a distance of one base, and base qualities are not known.

The CDR3 regions of human TCRbeta chains were analyzed by immunosequencing. On the authors' methods: TCRs in the repertoires were matched against a reference library of SARS-CoV-2-specific TCRs that had been generated with the MIRA antigen-specificity platform. Breadth was defined as the fraction of unique TCRs that were SARS-CoV-2-associated, and depth was defined as the fraction of total T cells that were SARS-CoV-2-associated. Using the MIRA data, every spike-specific TCR was mapped to the spike region that the TCR reacted to and assigned to either a CD4 or a CD8 class. Log10-transformed breadth and depth values were compared by one-way ANOVA with Sidak's multiple comparisons tests. This immuneACCESS table, as held by TCRdb, lists in-frame sequences with V and J called but not all clones. Of the missing ones, under half trace to an unresolved V gene in checked studies; the others have no known cause. Clonal size and the V and J genes are those of that table, whereas D and trimming came from the DNA. Across this sample there are some 96,000 clones, with approximately 90% seen only once. Together, the top ten hold 2.8% of the sample.

Interpreted using the paper, the time point label stands for: baseline before first vaccination. Vaccinee samples came from UK trials COV001 and COV002, including a single-blind randomized controlled phase 2/3 trial of AZD1222 (ChAdOx1 nCoV-19) in healthy adults. For TCRbeta chain sequencing, PBMC samples from trial participants were taken at day 0 and at day 28 after the second dose. As encoded in the germline V gene, CDR1 is SGHRS while CDR2 is YFSETQ. At the junction V is shortened by 4 bases and J by 4 bases; bases outside the gene matches: 6. From its cysteine to its phenylalanine, the CDR3 spans 15 amino acids. Just CDR3 DNA is preserved here, 45 bases in frame from base 1.

This TCR came from an adult in good health. Specimen: peripheral blood, collected on day 0 of AZD1222 vaccination. The chain joins TRBV5-1 to TRBJ2-7; the junction holds 12 bases that match TRBD1. The CDR3 loop reads CASSHPGQGAYEQYF. The bases are TGCGCCAGCAGCCATCCGGGACAGGGGGCTTACGAGCAGTACTTC.